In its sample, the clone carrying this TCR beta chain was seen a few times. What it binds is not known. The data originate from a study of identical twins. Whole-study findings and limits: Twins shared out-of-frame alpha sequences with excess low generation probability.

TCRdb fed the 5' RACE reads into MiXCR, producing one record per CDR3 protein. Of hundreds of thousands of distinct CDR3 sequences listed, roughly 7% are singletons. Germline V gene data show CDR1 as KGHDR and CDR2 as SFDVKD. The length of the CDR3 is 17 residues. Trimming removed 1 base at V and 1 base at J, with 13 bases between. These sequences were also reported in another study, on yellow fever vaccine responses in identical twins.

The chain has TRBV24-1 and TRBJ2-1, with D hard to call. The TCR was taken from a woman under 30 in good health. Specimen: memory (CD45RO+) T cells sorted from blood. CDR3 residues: CATSDFREPESYNEQFF. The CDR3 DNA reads TGTGCCACCAGTGATTTCCGCGAGCCCGAGTCCTACAATGAGCAGTTCTTC.